This T cell receptor (beta chain) was retrieved from a study of T cell responses to AZD1222 COVID-19 vaccine. The study's findings and limits: The CD4 TCRs associated with vaccination extended across spike and predominated at 160-218 and 743-854.

Per the germline V gene, CDR1 is KGHSH and CDR2 is LQKENI. The V segment lost 6 bases and the J segment 1 base; nucleotides outside the gene matches: 19. CDR3 length: 19 amino acids. The repertoire was sequenced with immunoSEQ multiplex PCR; TCRdb's copy has only in-frame clones and lacks some. The sample has approximately 100,000 clones, roughly nine tenths seen once; the top ten hold around 3.5%. As to this clone: The antigen remains unidentified.

The specimen comprised peripheral blood, sampled on day 0 of AZD1222 vaccination. The chain uses TRBV18 and TRBJ2-5; 8 nucleotides match TRBD1. The clonotype originates from an adult in good health. CDR3 in DNA: TGTGCCAGCTCGCCCGGGACAGGCGATTTTCAAAACCCCCAAGAGACCCAGTACTTC. This encodes CASSPGTGDFQNPQETQYF.